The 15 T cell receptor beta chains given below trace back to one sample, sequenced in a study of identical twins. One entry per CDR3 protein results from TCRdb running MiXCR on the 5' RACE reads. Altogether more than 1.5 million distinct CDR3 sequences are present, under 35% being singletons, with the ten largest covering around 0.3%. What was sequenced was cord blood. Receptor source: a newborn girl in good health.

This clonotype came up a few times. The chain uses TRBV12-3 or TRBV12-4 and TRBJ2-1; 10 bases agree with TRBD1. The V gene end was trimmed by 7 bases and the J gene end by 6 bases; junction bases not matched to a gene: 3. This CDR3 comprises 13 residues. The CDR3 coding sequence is TGTGCCAGCACCCGGACAGGGGGCAATGAGCAGTTCTTC. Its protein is CASTRTGGNEQFF.

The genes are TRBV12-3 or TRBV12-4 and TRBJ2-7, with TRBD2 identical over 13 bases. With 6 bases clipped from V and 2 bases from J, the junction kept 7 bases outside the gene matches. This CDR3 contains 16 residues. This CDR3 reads CASRARLAGGPYEQYF. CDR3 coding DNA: TGTGCCAGCAGGGCCAGACTAGCGGGGGGCCCCTACGAGCAGTACTTC.

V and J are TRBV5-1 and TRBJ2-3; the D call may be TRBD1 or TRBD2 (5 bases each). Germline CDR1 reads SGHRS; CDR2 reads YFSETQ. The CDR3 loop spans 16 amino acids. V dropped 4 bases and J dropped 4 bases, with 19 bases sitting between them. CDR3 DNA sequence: TGCGCCAGCAGCCACGGACCAACCAGAGGGGCAGATACGCAGTATTTT. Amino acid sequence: CASSHGPTRGADTQYF.

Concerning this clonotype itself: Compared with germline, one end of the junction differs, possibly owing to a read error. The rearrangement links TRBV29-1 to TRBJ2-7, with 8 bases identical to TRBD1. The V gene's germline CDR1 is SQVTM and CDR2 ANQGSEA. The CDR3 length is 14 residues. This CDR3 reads CGVEHQGANHEQYF. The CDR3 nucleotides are TGCGGCGTTGAACATCAGGGGGCGAATCACGAGCAGTACTTC.

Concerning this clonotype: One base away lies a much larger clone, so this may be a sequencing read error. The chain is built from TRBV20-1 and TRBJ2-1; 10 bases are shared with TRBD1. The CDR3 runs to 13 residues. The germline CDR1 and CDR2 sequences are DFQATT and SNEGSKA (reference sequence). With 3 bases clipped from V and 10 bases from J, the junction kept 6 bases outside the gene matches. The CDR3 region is CSASGTGDHEQFF. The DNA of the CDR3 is TGCAGTGCTAGTGGGACAGGGGACCACGAGCAGTTCTTC.

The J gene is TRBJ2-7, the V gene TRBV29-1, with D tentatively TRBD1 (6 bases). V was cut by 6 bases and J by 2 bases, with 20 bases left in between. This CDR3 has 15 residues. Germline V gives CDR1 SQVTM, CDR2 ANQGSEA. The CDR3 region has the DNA TGCAGCGTGTCCCAACAGGGTAGGGACCCCTACGAGCAGTACTTC. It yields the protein CSVSQQGRDPYEQYF.

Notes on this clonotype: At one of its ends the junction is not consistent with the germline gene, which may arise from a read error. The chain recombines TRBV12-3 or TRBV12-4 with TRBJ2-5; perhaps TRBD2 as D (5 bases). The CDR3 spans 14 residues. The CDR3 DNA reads TGTGCCCGCAGTTTACGGTCGGGGCAAGAGACCCAGTACTTC. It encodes CARSLRSGQETQYF.

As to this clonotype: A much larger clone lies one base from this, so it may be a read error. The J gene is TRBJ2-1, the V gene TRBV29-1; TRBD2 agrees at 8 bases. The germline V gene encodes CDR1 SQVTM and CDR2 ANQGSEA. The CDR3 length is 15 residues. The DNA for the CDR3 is TGCAGCGTTGAGGAGGGCGGGAGGTCCTTCAATGAGCAGTTCTTC. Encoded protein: CSVEEGGRSFNEQFF.

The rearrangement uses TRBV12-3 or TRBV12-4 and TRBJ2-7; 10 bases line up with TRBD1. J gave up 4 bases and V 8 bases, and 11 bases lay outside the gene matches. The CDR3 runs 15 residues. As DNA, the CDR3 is TGTGCCAGCGAGCCAGGGGACAGGGGCATATACGAGCAGTACTTC. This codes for CASEPGDRGIYEQYF.

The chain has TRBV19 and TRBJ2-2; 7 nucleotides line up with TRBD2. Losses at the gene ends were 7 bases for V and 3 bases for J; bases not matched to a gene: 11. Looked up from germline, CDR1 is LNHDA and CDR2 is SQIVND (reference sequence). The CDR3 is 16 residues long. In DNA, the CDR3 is TGTGCCAGTAAAGGAGGGAGGGCCTGGCACACCGGGGAGCTGTTTTTT. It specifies CASKGGRAWHTGELFF.

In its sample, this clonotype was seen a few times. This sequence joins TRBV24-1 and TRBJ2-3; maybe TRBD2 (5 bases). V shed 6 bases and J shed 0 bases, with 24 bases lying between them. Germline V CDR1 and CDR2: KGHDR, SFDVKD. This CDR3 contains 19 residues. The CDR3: CATSLFGLGTIASTDTQYF. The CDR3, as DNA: TGTGCCACCAGTCTTTTCGGACTTGGAACGATCGCTAGCACAGATACGCAGTATTTT.

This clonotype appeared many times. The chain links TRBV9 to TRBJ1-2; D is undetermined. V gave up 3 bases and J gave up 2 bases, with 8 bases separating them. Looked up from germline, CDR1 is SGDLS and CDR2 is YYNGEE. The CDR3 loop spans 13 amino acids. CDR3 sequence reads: CASSAPMNYGYTF. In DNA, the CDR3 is TGTGCCAGCAGCGCTCCGATGAACTATGGCTACACCTTC.

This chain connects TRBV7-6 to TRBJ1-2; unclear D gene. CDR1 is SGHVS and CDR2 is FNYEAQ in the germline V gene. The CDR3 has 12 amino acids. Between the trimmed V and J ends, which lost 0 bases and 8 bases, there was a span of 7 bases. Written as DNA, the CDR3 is TGTGCCAGCAGCTTAGCGCCCCTAGGCTACACCTTC. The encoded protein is CASSLAPLGYTF.

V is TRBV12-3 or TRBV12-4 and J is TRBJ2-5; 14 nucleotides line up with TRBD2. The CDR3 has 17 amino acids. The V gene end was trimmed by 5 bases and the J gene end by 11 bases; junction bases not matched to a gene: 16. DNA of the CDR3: TGTGCCAGCAGTGGGACTAGCGGGAGAGAAGGATACAATGAGCAGTACTTC. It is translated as CASSGTSGREGYNEQYF.

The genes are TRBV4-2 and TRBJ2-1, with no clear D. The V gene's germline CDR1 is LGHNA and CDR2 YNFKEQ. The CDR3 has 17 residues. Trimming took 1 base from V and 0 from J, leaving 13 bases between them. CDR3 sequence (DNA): TGTGCCAGCAGCCAAGGGACCACTCCGCTCTCCTACAATGAGCAGTTCTTC. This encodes CASSQGTTPLSYNEQFF.